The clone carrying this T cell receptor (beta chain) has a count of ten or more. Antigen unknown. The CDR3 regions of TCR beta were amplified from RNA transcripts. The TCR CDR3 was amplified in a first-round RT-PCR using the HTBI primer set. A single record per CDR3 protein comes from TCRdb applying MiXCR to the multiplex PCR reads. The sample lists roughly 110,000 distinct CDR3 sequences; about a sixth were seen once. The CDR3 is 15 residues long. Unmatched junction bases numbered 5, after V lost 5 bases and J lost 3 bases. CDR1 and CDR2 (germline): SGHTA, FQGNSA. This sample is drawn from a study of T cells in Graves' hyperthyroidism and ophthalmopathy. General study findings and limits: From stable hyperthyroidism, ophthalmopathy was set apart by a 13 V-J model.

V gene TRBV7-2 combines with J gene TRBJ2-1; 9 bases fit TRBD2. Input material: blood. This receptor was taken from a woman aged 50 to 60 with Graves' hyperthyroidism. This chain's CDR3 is CASSRTSDNYNEQFF. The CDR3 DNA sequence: TGTGCCAGCAGCCGGACTAGCGACAACTACAATGAGCAGTTCTTC.